The sequence of this TCR beta chain was determined in a study of human T cells and chemical hapten exposure. Looking at the study overall: The sensitizing agent was 2% DPC, placed on around 2 cm by around 2 cm of upper inner arm skin. Among samples, TCR yields varied mainly because of small differences in pooled library volume.

A single record per CDR3 protein comes from TCRdb applying MiXCR to the RACE reads. Among about 84,000 distinct CDR3 sequences listed, 10% to 13% were seen once. The CDR3 loop spans 18 amino acids. Germline values: CDR1 MNHEY, CDR2 SVGEGT. Between the trimmed V and J ends, which lost 7 bases and 0 bases, there was a span of 19 bases. Ten or more counts support this clonotype. As yet, its antigen is unknown. Study results and limitations: The number of TCRs over 1 in 1000 frequency stayed unchanged after DPC.

Described time point: patch test 2, 6 weeks after DPC sensitization. Treatment described: therapeutic diphenylcyclopropenone sensitization with weekly scalp DPC. The V gene is TRBV6-2 or TRBV6-3, the J gene TRBJ2-6; D might be TRBD1 or TRBD2, each matching 6 bases. This receptor was taken from a woman in her twenties or thirties with alopecia areata. Some clones in this sample may be carry-over from other donors' samples. The sample consisted of whole blood, taken in connection with sensitization to the hapten diphenylcyclopropenone (DPC). CDR3 in amino acids: CASTALGGPSSGANVLTF. The CDR3, as DNA: TGTGCCAGCACCGCCCTAGGGGGGCCCAGCTCTGGGGCCAACGTCCTGACTTTC.